These 32 T cell receptor beta chains share one sample of origin, sequenced in a study of T cell changes during pregnancy in multiple sclerosis. TCRdb keeps only in-frame clones here, not all; method: immunoSEQ multiplex PCR. The data hold around 33,000 clones, with under 95% observed a single time. This sample comprised peripheral blood, obtained in the third trimester of pregnancy. These receptors all come from a female donor in good health, enrolled as a control in a pregnancy study.

This chain uses TRBV5-1 with TRBJ1-5, with 11 bases fitting TRBD1. Trimming removed 0 bases from V and 6 bases from J; junction bases left unmatched: 2. The CDR3 has 15 residues. Germline V gives CDR1 SGHRS, CDR2 YFSETQ. The CDR3 loop is CASSLGTGGGQPQHF. CDR3 bases: TGCGCCAGCAGCTTGGGGACAGGGGGCGGTCAGCCCCAGCATTTT. Based on the CDR3 plus reference TRBV5-1 and TRBJ1-5, the full variable domain is KAGVTQTPRYLIKTRGQQVTLSCSPISGHRSVSWYQQTPGQGLQFLFEYFSETQRNKGNFPGRFSGRQFSNSRSEMNVSTLELGDSALYLCASSLGTGGGQPQHFGDGTRLSIL.

This chain uses TRBV6-1 with TRBJ2-3; 11 bases are a match to TRBD2. Germline-derived CDR1 and CDR2 are MNHNS and SASEGT. V was pared by 2 bases and J by 0 bases, with 13 bases of the junction left unmatched. The CDR3 spans 20 residues. The CDR3 DNA reads as TGTGCCAGCAGTGAATGGGGAACTAGCGGGAGAATGGGAAGCACAGATACGCAGTATTTT. As protein: CASSEWGTSGRMGSTDTQYF.

This clone was seen more than once but under ten times. The V gene is TRBV4-2, the J gene TRBJ1-5; D possibly corresponds to TRBD1 (5 bases). Trimming removed 0 bases at V and 6 bases at J, with 15 bases between. The CDR3 is 16 amino acids. Germline CDR1 is LGHNA and CDR2 is YNFKEQ. The CDR3 coding sequence is TGTGCCAGCAGCCAAGATCGGAGGGGAAGAAGTCAGCCCCAGCATTTT. As protein: CASSQDRRGRSQPQHF.

CDR3 region: CASSITGVNTEAFF. CDR3 DNA: TGTGCCAGTAGTATCACAGGTGTGAACACTGAAGCTTTCTTT. The chain joins TRBV19 to TRBJ1-1, with a weak D call TRBD1 (5 bases). This CDR3 is 14 amino acids long. The V gene lost 3 bases and the J gene lost 0 bases, with 8 bases spanning the gap. The germline V gene has CDR1 LNHDA and CDR2 SQIVND (reference sequence).

The rearrangement links TRBV4-2 to TRBJ1-4; D gene uncertain. V lost 1 base and J 7 bases, leaving 7 bases between the germline ends. Germline V gene lookup returns CDR1 LGHNA and CDR2 YNFKEQ. CDR3 length: 13 residues. CDR3 sequence reads: CASSQASVEKLFF. The DNA of the CDR3 is TGTGCCAGCAGCCAAGCTTCGGTTGAAAAACTGTTTTTT.

The chain couples TRBV29-1 to TRBJ2-1; TRBD2 aligns across 16 bases. Trimming removed 7 bases from V and 7 bases from J; junction bases left unmatched: 4. This CDR3 contains 14 residues. Germline loops: CDR1 SQVTM, CDR2 ANQGSEA. CDR3 loop: CSAGTSGRANEQFF. The DNA of the CDR3 is TGCAGCGCCGGGACTAGCGGGAGGGCGAATGAGCAGTTCTTC.

The V gene is TRBV11-2, the J gene TRBJ1-1; perhaps TRBD1 as D (6 bases). In germline, CDR1 is SGHAT, CDR2 FQNNGV. The CDR3 totals 13 residues. V lost 5 bases and J 9 bases, leaving 16 bases between the germline ends. The DNA of the CDR3 is TGTGCCAGCAGCCTGGGGCGGACAGTGAAAGCTTTCTTT. Translating gives CASSLGRTVKAFF.

The CDR3 region has the DNA TGTGCCAGCTCCTTACTAACAGATACGCAGTATTTT. Amino acid sequence: CASSLLTDTQYF. The rearrangement joins TRBV2 to TRBJ2-3, with D uncertain. The CDR3 has 12 amino acids. In germline, CDR1 is SNHLY, CDR2 FYNNEI. Trimming cost V 8 bases and J 3 bases, with 9 bases left between them.

This chain links TRBV5-4 with TRBJ2-7; 8 bases fit TRBD1. The J segment lost 4 bases and the V segment lost 2 bases, leaving 5 bases of the junction unmatched. This CDR3 region has 14 residues. Germline-derived CDR1 and CDR2 are SGHNT and YYREEE (reference sequence). CDR3 amino acids: CASSFDRGRYEQYF. CDR3 DNA: TGTGCCAGCAGCTTTGACAGGGGCCGATACGAGCAGTACTTC.

This clone was counted only a few times. This chain links TRBV6-5 with TRBJ2-3; no definite D call. Between the trimmed V and J ends, which lost 5 bases and 4 bases, there was a span of 10 bases. Germline V CDR1 and CDR2: MNHEY, SVGAGI. There are 13 residues in the CDR3. The CDR3 region has the DNA TGTGCCAGCAGTAAGACTGAGGCAGATACGCAGTATTTT. Amino acids: CASSKTEADTQYF.

The rearrangement uses TRBV5-4 and TRBJ2-5, with 7 bases that match TRBD1. This CDR3 contains 18 residues. Germline-derived CDR1 and CDR2 are SGHNT and YYREEE (reference sequence). V shed 4 bases, J shed 2 bases, and the junction held 17 bases outside the gene matches. CDR3: CASSLTGAAPLLQETQYF. For the CDR3, the DNA is TGTGCCAGCAGCCTCACAGGGGCAGCTCCACTTTTACAAGAGACCCAGTACTTC.

For the CDR3, the DNA is TGTGCCCATACGCCCGCAGGGGGAAACTATGGCTACACCTTC. Protein product: CAHTPAGGNYGYTF. The rearrangement joins TRBV7-9 to TRBJ1-2, with 7 bases aligning to TRBD1. CDR3 size: 14 residues. V was pared by 11 bases and J by 2 bases, with 11 bases of the junction left unmatched. Germline-derived CDR1 and CDR2 are SEHNR and FQNEAQ (reference sequence). The whole variable domain, filled in from reference TRBV7-9 and TRBJ1-2, reads DTGVSQNPRHKITKRGQNVTFRCDPISEHNRLYWYRQTLGQGPEFLTYFQNEAQLEKSRLLSDRFSAERPKGSFSTLEIQRTEQGDSAMYLCAHTPAGGNYGYTFGSGTRLTVV.

This rearrangement joins TRBV7-9 to TRBJ1-1; the match to TRBD1 covers 7 bases. V shed 8 bases and J 1 base; nucleotides not matched to a gene: 10. Germline-derived CDR1 and CDR2 are SEHNR and FQNEAQ (reference sequence). The CDR3 sequence is 15 residues long. In DNA form, the CDR3 reads TGTGCCAGCGCCGGATCGACAGGGCAGAACACTGAAGCTTTCTTT. It encodes CASAGSTGQNTEAFF.

This clone is a singleton in its sample. This rearrangement joins TRBV11-2 to TRBJ1-1, with D perhaps TRBD1 (6 bases). The CDR3 has 16 residues. CDR1 is SGHAT, CDR2 FQNNGV, per germline. Trimming cost V 1 base and J 1 base, with 13 bases left between them. The DNA of the CDR3 is TGTGCCAGCAGCTTAGTGGCAGGGGTGGGGAACACTGAAGCTTTCTTT. Translated, it gives CASSLVAGVGNTEAFF.

V is TRBV7-6 and J is TRBJ2-7; TRBD1 is a possible D gene (6 bases). From germline, CDR1 is SGHVS and CDR2 FNYEAQ. The CDR3 has 15 residues. V lost 3 bases and J lost 0, with 12 bases in between. CDR3 sequence reads: CASSFRDMSSYEQYF. The CDR3 bases are TGTGCCAGCAGCTTTCGGGACATGTCCTCCTACGAGCAGTACTTC.

The genes are TRBV2 and TRBJ1-2, with 9 bases matching TRBD1. This CDR3 has 13 residues. Unmatched junction bases numbered 6, after V lost 5 bases and J lost 8 bases. Germline V gives CDR1 SNHLY, CDR2 FYNNEI. CDR3 loop: CASSHGTGIGYTF. As DNA, the CDR3 is TGTGCCAGCAGTCACGGGACAGGGATCGGCTACACCTTC.

This clone was observed a few times. The rearrangement links TRBV7-6 to TRBJ1-1, with 7 bases identical to TRBD1. V lost 4 bases and J lost 4; bases outside the gene matches: 9. The V gene's germline CDR1 is SGHVS and CDR2 FNYEAQ. The CDR3 is 15 amino acids. CDR3 nucleotide sequence: TGTGCCAGCAGCTCCTCACAGGGGATAAGCACTGAAGCTTTCTTT. It encodes CASSSSQGISTEAFF.

V usage is TRBV2 and J usage is TRBJ1-1; TRBD1 matches at 8 bases. The V gene end was trimmed by 7 bases and the J gene end by 4 bases; junction bases not matched to a gene: 5. Germline V gene sequence: CDR1 SNHLY, CDR2 FYNNEI. This CDR3 has 13 residues. CDR3 nucleotide sequence: TGTGCCAGCAACCCGGACAGGGCCACTGAAGCTTTCTTT. It is translated as CASNPDRATEAFF.

The chain links TRBV11-2 to TRBJ1-4; 7 bases match TRBD1. V shed 4 bases and J 1 base; nucleotides not matched to a gene: 3. Germline V gene lookup returns CDR1 SGHAT and CDR2 FQNNGV. This CDR3 has 15 residues. This chain's CDR3 is CASSYRQGTNEKLFF. CDR3 nucleotides: TGTGCCAGCAGCTATAGACAGGGAACTAATGAAAAACTGTTTTTT. Together with reference TRBV11-2 and TRBJ1-4, the CDR3 gives the full variable domain: EAGVAQSPRYKIIEKRQSVAFWCNPISGHATLYWYQQILGQGPKLLIQFQNNGVVDDSQLPKDRFSAERLKGVDSTLKIQPAKLEDSAVYLCASSYRQGTNEKLFFGSGTQLSVL.

For the CDR3, the DNA is TGTGCCAGCAGCGTAGCTACAGGGGGCGGTGAAAAACTGTTTTTT. Protein sequence: CASSVATGGGEKLFF. This chain joins TRBV9 and TRBJ1-4, with 9 bases matching TRBD1. The V gene's germline CDR1 is SGDLS and CDR2 YYNGEE. The CDR3 extends over 15 amino acids. J was trimmed by 7 bases and V by 0 bases; bases with no gene match: 4. The variable domain in full, completed from reference TRBV9 and TRBJ1-4, reads DSGVTQTPKHLITATGQRVTLRCSPRSGDLSVYWYQQSLDQGLQFLIQYYNGEERAKGNILERFSAQQFPDLHSELNLSSLELGDSALYFCASSVATGGGEKLFFGSGTQLSVL.

This clone was seen a single time. CDR3 amino acids: CASGTESQETQYF. The CDR3 DNA reads as TGTGCCAGCGGGACAGAATCTCAAGAGACCCAGTACTTC. This chain uses TRBV2 with TRBJ2-5, with TRBD1 matching over 7 bases. Trimming cost V 8 bases and J 2 bases; bases outside gene matches: 5. Germline loops: CDR1 SNHLY, CDR2 FYNNEI. The CDR3 spans 13 residues. Combining the CDR3 with reference TRBV2 and TRBJ2-5 gives the whole variable domain EPEVTQTPSHQVTQMGQEVILRCVPISNHLYFYWYRQILGQKVEFLVSFYNNEISEKSEIFDDQFSVERPDGSNFTLKIRSTKLEDSAMYFCASGTESQETQYFGPGTRLLVL.

This chain connects TRBV2 to TRBJ1-4, with a possible D match to TRBD1 (6 bases). The germline CDR1 and CDR2 sequences are SNHLY and FYNNEI. This CDR3 is built from 16 residues. Trimming pared 5 bases from V and 8 bases from J, leaving 21 bases between. CDR3 bases: TGTGCCAGCAGTAGAAACTACGACACTAGGGGGGAAAAACTGTTTTTT. Its protein product is CASSRNYDTRGEKLFF.

This chain links TRBV9 with TRBJ2-5; 11 positions match TRBD2. With V trimmed by 4 bases and J by 2 bases, 4 bases remained unmatched. Germline V lookup: CDR1 SGDLS, CDR2 YYNGEE. This CDR3 has 15 residues. The CDR3 here is CASSSLAGGQETQYF. The CDR3 DNA follows: TGTGCCAGCAGCTCATTAGCGGGGGGGCAAGAGACCCAGTACTTC.

This clone was picked up a small number of times. The chain uses TRBV5-6 and TRBJ1-5; 10 positions match TRBD1. The CDR3 length is 14 residues. Losses at the gene ends were 3 bases for V and 4 bases for J; bases not matched to a gene: 1. Germline V lookup: CDR1 SGHDT, CDR2 YYEEEE. The CDR3 coding sequence is TGTGCCAGCAGCTGGACAGGGGGGAATCAGCCCCAGCATTTT. Residues: CASSWTGGNQPQHF. Full variable domain (remainder filled in from reference TRBV5-6 and TRBJ1-5): DAGVTQSPTHLIKTRGQQVTLRCSPKSGHDTVSWYQQALGQGPQFIFQYYEEEERQRGNFPDRFSGHQFPNYSSELNVNALLLGDSALYLCASSWTGGNQPQHFGDGTRLSIL.

The gene calls are TRBV28 and TRBJ2-1; 9 bases agree with TRBD2. J gave up 2 bases and V 6 bases, and 5 bases lay outside the gene matches. Germline V gene data show CDR1 as MDHEN and CDR2 as SYDVKM. This CDR3 comprises 15 residues. The CDR3 sequence: CASRSASGAYNEQFF. In DNA, the CDR3 is TGTGCCAGCAGATCAGCTAGCGGGGCCTACAATGAGCAGTTCTTC.

This chain joins TRBV6-1 and TRBJ2-3; TRBD2 aligns across 7 bases. The germline CDR1 and CDR2 sequences are MNHNS and SASEGT. The CDR3 length is 13 residues. After removal of 3 bases from V and 10 bases from J, the junction contained 7 bases not matched to a gene. CDR3 bases: TGTGCCAGCAGTGACCTGCAGCGGGACGCGCAGTATTTT. It translates to CASSDLQRDAQYF.

The chain has TRBV6-5 and TRBJ2-5, with 9 bases matching TRBD1. V gave up 10 bases and J gave up 5 bases; unmatched junction bases: 8. Germline CDR1 and CDR2: MNHEY and SVGAGI. This CDR3 is built from 13 residues. The DNA for the CDR3 is TGTGCCACCAGGGGACAGGGCGTGGAGACCCAGTACTTC. As protein: CATRGQGVETQYF.

The chain couples TRBV6-6 to TRBJ1-2; D is uncertain. With 5 bases removed from V and 7 bases from J, the gap between germline ends came to 14 bases. The CDR3 has 13 residues. Germline CDR1 MNHNY, CDR2 SVGAGI (reference sequence). This CDR3 reads CASSPRDAFGYTF. The DNA of the CDR3 is TGTGCCAGCAGTCCGAGAGATGCGTTTGGCTACACCTTC.

This chain connects TRBV5-1 to TRBJ2-1; a possible D gene is TRBD2 (5 bases). This CDR3 is 12 amino acids long. V lost 5 bases to trimming and J lost 8 bases, with 11 bases between them. From germline, CDR1 is SGHRS and CDR2 YFSETQ. The CDR3 reads CASRRTVDEQFF. CDR3 in DNA: TGCGCCAGCAGACGGACTGTCGATGAGCAGTTCTTC.

This sequence joins TRBV9 and TRBJ2-7; 8 positions match TRBD2. The ends lost 0 bases at V and 6 bases at J; junction bases unmatched: 8. CDR3 length: 15 residues. Germline assignment: CDR1 SGDLS and CDR2 YYNGEE. The CDR3 sequence is CASSVEGAGVFEQYF. The CDR3 region has the DNA TGTGCCAGCAGCGTAGAAGGAGCGGGAGTGTTCGAGCAGTACTTC. Using reference TRBV9 and TRBJ2-7 for the parts outside the CDR3, the full variable domain is DSGVTQTPKHLITATGQRVTLRCSPRSGDLSVYWYQQSLDQGLQFLIQYYNGEERAKGNILERFSAQQFPDLHSELNLSSLELGDSALYFCASSVEGAGVFEQYFGPGTRLTVT.

V and J are TRBV29-1 and TRBJ2-1; 8 bases agree with TRBD2. The trim removed 7 bases at V and 5 bases at J, leaving 4 bases unmatched. Germline assignment: CDR1 SQVTM and CDR2 ANQGSEA. This CDR3 comprises 12 residues. The CDR3 spells CSAGGGHNEQFF. CDR3 bases: TGCAGCGCCGGGGGGGGTCACAATGAGCAGTTCTTC.

This clone has just a few counts. The CDR3 sequence is CASSLEYSNTEAFF. The DNA of the CDR3 is TGTGCCAGCAGCTTAGAGTATAGTAACACTGAAGCTTTCTTT. The rearrangement links TRBV28 to TRBJ1-1; D is unresolved. Trimming stripped 6 bases from V and 2 bases from J, with 13 bases between. CDR1 MDHEN and CDR2 SYDVKM come from the germline V gene. The length of the CDR3 is 14 residues.